This T cell receptor beta chain derives from a study of CD8+ T cells in alopecia areata (dated by TCRdb to the late 2010s). In the study overall: The treated patients took part in an open-label pilot trial in which moderate-to-severe alopecia areata was treated with oral tofacitinib at 5 to 10 mg twice daily. The study used high-throughput TCRbeta sequencing to examine T cell clonal expansion in alopecia areata, in both the C3H/HeJ mouse model and human patients. On the human side, TCRbeta sequencing was run on scalp tissue and on sorted CD4+ and CD8+ peripheral blood T cells from healthy controls and from alopecia areata patients with either patchy or totalis/universalis disease. Tofacitinib was administered for 6 to 18 months, and 6 months of follow-up off drug were then conducted to assess delayed response and recurrence. The SALT score, which quantifies the percentage of affected scalp surface area, was used to measure disease severity in treated patients. TCRbeta CDR3 regions were amplified by immunoSEQ multiplex PCR with 35 Vbeta forward and 13 Jbeta reverse primers. Biopsies were taken from tofacitinib-treated patients at baseline and again at 4 and 24 weeks into treatment, and several of those patients also had a later scalp biopsy. RNA was obtained with the PAXgene miRNA kit for fixed scalp, the miRNeasy kit for PBMCs, and the RNeasy kit for mouse skin. Scalp clonality was compared among normal scalp (n=4), patchy alopecia areata scalp (n=8), and alopecia totalis/universalis scalp (n=8).

The library relied on the immunoSEQ multiplex PCR assay. To provide template for TCR sequencing, every sample had RNA extracted and reverse transcribed into cDNA. SuperScript III was used for first-strand cDNA synthesis, primed with a 2:1 mix of oligo-dT and random hexamers. A synthetic immune receptor repertoire was used to measure amplification bias, and any remaining bias was corrected computationally. The authors' analysis ran thus. After raw reads were preprocessed to remove errors, the CDR3 was defined following IMGT conventions as running from the conserved cysteine to phenylalanine. Clonality was computed as 1 minus the Shannon entropy, with the entropy normalized by log2 of the number of productive unique TCRs. Whether each scalp clone was CD4 or CD8 was inferred by checking scalp TCRbeta sequences against the CD4 and CD8 repertoires from sorted blood. TCRdb obtained this table from immuneACCESS and retained in-frame rearrangements with V and J assigned. These tables miss some clones; where compared with another copy, unresolved V genes account for less than half of the shortfall, and the remainder is unexplained. Clonal size and the V and J genes are those of that table, whereas D and trimming came from the DNA. This sample comprises approximately 300,000 clones, roughly 50% of them detected only once. Of the sample, more than 1.5% is held by the ten largest clones.

The CDR3 contains 15 residues, cysteine and phenylalanine counted. Only the CDR3 part of the read is kept: 45 bases, read in frame from the first base. Relative to germline, V is 1 base shorter and J is 2 bases shorter, with 12 bases between their ends. CDR1 SGHDT and CDR2 YYEEEE are derived from the germline V gene. The investigation overall reported the following: Scalp TCR repertoire analysis is complicated because resident alphabeta T cells in normal human skin are also sequenced, whereas mouse skin is dominated by gammadelta T cells. Compared with mice, TCR sequences shared between patients were less clear, possibly partly because of HLA diversity across the patient population. Lesional scalp, especially in alopecia totalis/universalis, showed higher clonality and more expanded CD8+ clones than normal scalp, suggesting antigenic drive. Tofacitinib significantly lowered scalp clonality and the number of expanded CD8+ clones among the top 100 scalp clones. Many expanded lesional clones were found to persist in scalp and blood during tofacitinib treatment, and relapse after treatment cessation may be partly explained by this persistence. The treated cohort was small, with a single nonresponder, so links between baseline CD8+ expansion and response need larger studies.

Worth noting for this clone: The antigen it recognizes is unknown. No base-level quality is on record; no much larger clone is a single base apart. Other DNA variants within this sample encode the same CDR3.

The time point label of this sample denotes: 24 weeks on oral tofacitinib. The label giving this sample's treatment or condition can be read as: oral pan-JAK inhibitor, 5-10 mg twice daily. Lesional scalp punch biopsies and peripheral blood were obtained from alopecia areata patients. PBMCs were isolated by density centrifugation and stained for CD3, CD4 and CD8, and CD4+ and CD8+ T cells were sorted on a FACSAria. The sequence derives from a human donor with alopecia areata. The rearrangement joined TRBV5-6 to TRBJ2-5, with the D gene too uncertain to name. This specimen was CD4+ T cells sorted from blood, taken at week 24, from a patient treated with tofacitinib. The DNA sequence is TGTGCCAGCAGCTTGCGGGCTGGAACACAAGAGACCCAGTACTTC. It translates as CASSLRAGTQETQYF.